These T cell receptor beta chains were read from a single sample in a study of shared clonotypes between healthy human individuals. Clones were read by immunoSEQ multiplex PCR, and TCRdb kept only the in-frame ones, dropping some. The sample consists of about 1.1 million clones, 70% to 80% of them appearing once. Material for sequencing was memory CD4+ T cells from PBMCs. The receptor set was obtained from a man younger than 30 in good health. Some clones in this sample may be carry-over from other donors' samples. CDR3s include the opening cysteine and the closing phenylalanine or tryptophan. Each record gives: V gene, clone size, J gene, D gene, CDR3 protein, CDR3 DNA. A D gene is named only where the DNA matches it firmly. Clone size, where shown, is once, few, many, or a class for clones that have expanded.

>TRBV27|-|TRBJ2-2|TRBD2
CASSGLAGSFAGELFF
TGTGCCAGCTCCGGACTAGCGGGGTCATTCGCCGGGGAGCTGTTTTTT
>TRBV29-1|-|TRBJ2-7|TRBD2
CSVGTSGYEQYF
TGCAGCGTAGGGACTAGCGGGTACGAGCAGTACTTC
>TRBV10-3|-|TRBJ2-7|-
CAISDRGSSYEQYF
TGTGCCATATCAGACCGCGGGTCCTCCTACGAGCAGTACTTC
>TRBV28|few|TRBJ2-7|-
CASSSTASYEQYF
TGTGCCAGCAGTTCGACAGCCTCCTACGAGCAGTACTTC
>TRBV28|-|TRBJ2-7|TRBD2
CASSLIAGGGEQYF
TGTGCCAGCAGTTTAATCGCGGGAGGGGGCGAGCAGTACTTC
>TRBV5-4|-|TRBJ1-2|-
CASSTGRNPSSGYTF
TGTGCCAGCAGCACGGGACGGAACCCTTCTAGTGGCTACACCTTC
>TRBV5-4|-|TRBJ1-1|-
CASSLVRGANTEAFF
TGTGCCAGCAGCTTGGTGAGGGGGGCGAACACTGAAGCTTTCTTT
>TRBV6-5|-|TRBJ2-5|-
CASSYSPRGHGETQYF
TGTGCCAGCAGTTACAGTCCCAGGGGCCATGGGGAGACCCAGTACTTC
>TRBV27|-|TRBJ2-3|-
CASSLLSGTDTQYF
TGTGCCAGCAGTTTATTATCGGGAACAGATACGCAGTATTTT
>TRBV7-2|-|TRBJ2-1|-
CASSLDGGPEFF
TGTGCCAGCAGCTTAGATGGGGGACCCGAGTTCTTC
>TRBV18|-|TRBJ2-1|-
CASSRDQNGNEQFF
TGTGCCAGCTCACGCGACCAAAATGGCAATGAGCAGTTCTTC
>TRBV11-2|-|TRBJ1-1|-
CASSLGVGRNTEAFF
TGTGCCAGCAGCTTAGGCGTTGGGAGGAACACTGAAGCTTTCTTT
>TRBV7-9|-|TRBJ2-2|-
CASSRQADTGELFF
TGTGCCAGCAGCCGACAGGCCGACACCGGGGAGCTGTTTTTT
>TRBV27|-|TRBJ1-1|-
CASKPNRENTEAFF
TGTGCCAGCAAACCAAACAGGGAGAACACTGAAGCTTTCTTT
>TRBV5-4|-|TRBJ1-2|-
CASSRGRAANYGYTF
TGTGCCAGCAGCCGGGGCAGGGCGGCTAACTATGGCTACACCTTC
>TRBV7-8|-|TRBJ1-1|-
CASSLVRGAEAFF
TGTGCCAGCAGCTTAGTTAGAGGGGCTGAAGCTTTCTTT
>TRBV25-1|-|TRBJ2-5|-
CASSDPLGLGRETQYF
TGTGCCAGCAGTGACCCACTGGGACTGGGCCGGGAGACCCAGTACTTC
>TRBV10-3|few|TRBJ2-7|-
CAISPGTKVEQYF
TGTGCCATCAGCCCCGGGACAAAAGTAGAGCAGTACTTC
>TRBV5-4|few|TRBJ2-5|-
CASSLPQETQYF
TGTGCCAGCAGCTTACCCCAAGAGACCCAGTACTTC
>TRBV5-1|-|TRBJ1-2|TRBD1
CASSLLGTANYGYTF
TGCGCCAGCAGCTTACTGGGGACAGCAAACTATGGCTACACCTTC
>TRBV6-5|-|TRBJ2-7|-
CASSYGAADYEQYF
TGTGCCAGCAGTTACGGTGCTGCCGACTACGAGCAGTACTTC
>TRBV30|-|TRBJ2-7|TRBD1
CAWRDRGYEQYF
TGTGCCTGGAGGGACAGGGGGTACGAGCAGTACTTC
>TRBV27|few|TRBJ2-7|-
CASSSLLGRIYEQYF
TGTGCCAGCAGTTCTCTACTAGGGCGGATTTACGAGCAGTACTTC
>TRBV6-5|-|TRBJ2-1|TRBD2
CASSPKTSGSNEQFF
TGTGCCAGCAGTCCCAAGACTAGCGGGAGTAATGAGCAGTTCTTC
>TRBV19|-|TRBJ2-7|-
CASSIFDEQYF
TGTGCCAGTAGTATATTCGACGAGCAGTACTTC
>TRBV5-1|-|TRBJ2-5|-
CASSLDVSKETQYF
TGCGCCAGCAGCTTAGACGTTAGTAAAGAGACCCAGTACTTC
>TRBV18|once|TRBJ2-7|TRBD1
CASSQPGQGASYEQYF
TGTGCCAGCTCCCAACCGGGACAGGGGGCGTCTTACGAGCAGTACTTC
>TRBV18|few|TRBJ2-6|TRBD1
CASSPPTTGGAGANVLTF
TGTGCCAGCTCACCACCGACCACAGGGGGAGCTGGGGCCAACGTCCTGACTTTC